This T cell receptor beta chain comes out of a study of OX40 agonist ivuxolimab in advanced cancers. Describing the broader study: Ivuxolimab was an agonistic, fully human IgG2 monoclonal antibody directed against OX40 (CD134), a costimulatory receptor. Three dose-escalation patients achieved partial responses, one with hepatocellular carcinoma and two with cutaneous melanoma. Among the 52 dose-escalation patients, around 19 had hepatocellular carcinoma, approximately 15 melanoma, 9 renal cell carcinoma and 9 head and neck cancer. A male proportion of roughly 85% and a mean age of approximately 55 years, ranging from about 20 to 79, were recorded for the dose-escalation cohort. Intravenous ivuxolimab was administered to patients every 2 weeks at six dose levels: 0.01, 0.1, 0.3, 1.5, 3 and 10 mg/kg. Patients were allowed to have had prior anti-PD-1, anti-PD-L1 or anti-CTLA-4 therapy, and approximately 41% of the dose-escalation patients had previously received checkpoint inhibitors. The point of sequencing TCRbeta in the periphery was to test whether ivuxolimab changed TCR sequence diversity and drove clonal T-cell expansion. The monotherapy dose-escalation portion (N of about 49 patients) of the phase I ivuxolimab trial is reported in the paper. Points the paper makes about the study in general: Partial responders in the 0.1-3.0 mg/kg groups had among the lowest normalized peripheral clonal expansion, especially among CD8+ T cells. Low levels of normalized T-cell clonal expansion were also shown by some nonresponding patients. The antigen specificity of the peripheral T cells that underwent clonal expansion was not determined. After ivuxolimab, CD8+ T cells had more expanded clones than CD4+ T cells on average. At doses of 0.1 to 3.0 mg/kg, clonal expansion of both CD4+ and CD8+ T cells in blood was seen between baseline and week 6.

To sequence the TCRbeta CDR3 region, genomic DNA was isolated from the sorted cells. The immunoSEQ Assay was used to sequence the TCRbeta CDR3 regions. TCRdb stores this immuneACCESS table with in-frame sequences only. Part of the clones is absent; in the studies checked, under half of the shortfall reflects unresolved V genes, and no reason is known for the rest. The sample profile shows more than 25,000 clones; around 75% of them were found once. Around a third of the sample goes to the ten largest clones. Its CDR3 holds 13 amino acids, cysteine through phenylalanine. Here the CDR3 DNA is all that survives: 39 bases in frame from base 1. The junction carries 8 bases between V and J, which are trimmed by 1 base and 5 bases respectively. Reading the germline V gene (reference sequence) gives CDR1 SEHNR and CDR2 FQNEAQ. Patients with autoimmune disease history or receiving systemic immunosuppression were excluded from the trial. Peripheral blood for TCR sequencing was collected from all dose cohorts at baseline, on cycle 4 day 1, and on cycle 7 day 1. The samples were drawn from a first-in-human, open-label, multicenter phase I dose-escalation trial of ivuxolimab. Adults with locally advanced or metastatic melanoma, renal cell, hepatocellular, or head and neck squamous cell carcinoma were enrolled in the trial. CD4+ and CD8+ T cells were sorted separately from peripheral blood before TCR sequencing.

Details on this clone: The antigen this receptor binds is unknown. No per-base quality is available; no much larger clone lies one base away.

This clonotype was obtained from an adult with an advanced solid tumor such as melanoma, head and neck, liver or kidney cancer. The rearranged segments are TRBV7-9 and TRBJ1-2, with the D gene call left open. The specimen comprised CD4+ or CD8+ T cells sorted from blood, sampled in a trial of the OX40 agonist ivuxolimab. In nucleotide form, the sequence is TGTGCCAGCAGCTTAGAGGGTATTTATGGCTACACCTTC. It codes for CASSLEGIYGYTF.